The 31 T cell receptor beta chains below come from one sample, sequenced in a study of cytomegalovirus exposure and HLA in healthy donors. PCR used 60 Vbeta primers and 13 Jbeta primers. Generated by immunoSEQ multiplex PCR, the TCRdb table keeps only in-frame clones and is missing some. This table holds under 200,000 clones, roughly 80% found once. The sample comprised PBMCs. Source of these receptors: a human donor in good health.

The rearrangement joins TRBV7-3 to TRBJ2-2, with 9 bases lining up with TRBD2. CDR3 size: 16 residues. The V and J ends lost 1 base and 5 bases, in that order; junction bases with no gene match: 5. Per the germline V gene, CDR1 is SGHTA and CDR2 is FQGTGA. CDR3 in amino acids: CASSLMGSGGTGELFF. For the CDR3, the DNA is TGTGCCAGCAGCTTAATGGGTAGCGGGGGTACCGGGGAGCTGTTTTTT.

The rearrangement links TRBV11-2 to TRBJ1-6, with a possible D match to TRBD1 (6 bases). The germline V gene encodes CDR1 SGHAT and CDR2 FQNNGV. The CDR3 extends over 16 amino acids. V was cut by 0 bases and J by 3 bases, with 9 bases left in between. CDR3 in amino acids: CASSLDQGGYNSPLHF. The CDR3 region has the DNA TGTGCCAGCAGCTTAGATCAAGGGGGCTATAATTCACCCCTCCACTTT.

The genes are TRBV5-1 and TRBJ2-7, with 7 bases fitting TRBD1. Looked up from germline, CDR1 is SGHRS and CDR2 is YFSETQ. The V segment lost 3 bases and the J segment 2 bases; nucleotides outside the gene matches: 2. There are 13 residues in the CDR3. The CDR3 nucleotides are TGCGCCAGCAGCTGGGACAGCGCCTACGAGCAGTACTTC. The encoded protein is CASSWDSAYEQYF.

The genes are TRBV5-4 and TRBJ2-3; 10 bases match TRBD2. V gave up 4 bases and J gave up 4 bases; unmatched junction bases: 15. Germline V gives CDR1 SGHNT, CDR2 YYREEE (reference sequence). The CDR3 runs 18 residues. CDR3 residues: CASSPAYIAGGSADTQYF. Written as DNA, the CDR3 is TGTGCCAGCAGCCCTGCCTATATAGCGGGGGGTAGTGCAGATACGCAGTATTTT.

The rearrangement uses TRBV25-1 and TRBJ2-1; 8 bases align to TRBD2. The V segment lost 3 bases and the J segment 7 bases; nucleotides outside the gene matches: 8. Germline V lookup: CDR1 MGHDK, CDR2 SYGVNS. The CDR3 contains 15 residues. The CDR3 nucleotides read TGTGCCAGCAGTGAGTCAGCGGGGGTGGGGAATGAGCAGTTCTTC. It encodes CASSESAGVGNEQFF.

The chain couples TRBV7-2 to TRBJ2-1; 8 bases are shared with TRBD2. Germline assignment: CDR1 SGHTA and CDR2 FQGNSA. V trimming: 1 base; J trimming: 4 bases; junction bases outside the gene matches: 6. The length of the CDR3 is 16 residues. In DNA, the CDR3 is TGTGCCAGCAGCTTAGTCACCCCGGGAGGGTACAATGAGCAGTTCTTC. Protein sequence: CASSLVTPGGYNEQFF.

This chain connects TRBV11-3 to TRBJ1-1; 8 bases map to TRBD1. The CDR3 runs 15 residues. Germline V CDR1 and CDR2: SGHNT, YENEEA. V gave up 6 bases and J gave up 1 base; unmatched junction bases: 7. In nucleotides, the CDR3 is TGTGCCAGCAGACCGACAGGGGCCCAGAACACTGAAGCTTTCTTT. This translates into CASRPTGAQNTEAFF.

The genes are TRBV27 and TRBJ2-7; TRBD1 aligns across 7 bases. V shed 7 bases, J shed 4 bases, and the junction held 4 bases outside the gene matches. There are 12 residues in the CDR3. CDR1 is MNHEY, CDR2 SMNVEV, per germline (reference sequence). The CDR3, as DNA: TGTGCCAGCAAGTCCAGGGGGTACGAGCAGTACTTC. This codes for CASKSRGYEQYF.

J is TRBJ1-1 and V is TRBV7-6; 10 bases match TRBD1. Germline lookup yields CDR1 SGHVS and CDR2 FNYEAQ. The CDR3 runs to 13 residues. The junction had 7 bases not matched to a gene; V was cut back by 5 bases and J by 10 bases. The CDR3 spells CASSRGQGTSAFF. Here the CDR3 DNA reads TGTGCCAGCAGCCGGGGACAGGGGACTTCAGCTTTCTTT.

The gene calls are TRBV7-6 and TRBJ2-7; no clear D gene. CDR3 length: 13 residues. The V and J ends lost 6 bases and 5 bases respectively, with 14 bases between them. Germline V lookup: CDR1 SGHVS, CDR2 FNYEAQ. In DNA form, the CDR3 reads TGTGCCAGCAGTCTTAATCCGTCCCACGAGCAGTACTTC. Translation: CASSLNPSHEQYF.

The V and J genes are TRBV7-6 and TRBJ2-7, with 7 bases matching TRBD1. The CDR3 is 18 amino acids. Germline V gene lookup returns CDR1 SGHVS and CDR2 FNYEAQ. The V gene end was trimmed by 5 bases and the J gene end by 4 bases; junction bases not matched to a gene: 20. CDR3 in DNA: TGTGCCAGCAGCAGAGACATGGGACAGAATTCGCATGTTTACGAGCAGTACTTC. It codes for CASSRDMGQNSHVYEQYF.

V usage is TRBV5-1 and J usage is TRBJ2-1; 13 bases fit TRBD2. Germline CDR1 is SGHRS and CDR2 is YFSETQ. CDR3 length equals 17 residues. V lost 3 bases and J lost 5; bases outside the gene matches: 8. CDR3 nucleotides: TGCGCCAGCAGCTCCGCTACTAGCGGGGGGGCCCACAATGAGCAGTTCTTC. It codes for CASSSATSGGAHNEQFF.

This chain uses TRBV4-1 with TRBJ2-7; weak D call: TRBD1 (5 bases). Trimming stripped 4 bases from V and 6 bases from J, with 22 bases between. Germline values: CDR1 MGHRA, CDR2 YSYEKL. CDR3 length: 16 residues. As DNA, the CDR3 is TGCGCCAGCAGCCGGCTGCAGACAGAGGAATTCCTCGAGCAGTACTTC. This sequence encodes CASSRLQTEEFLEQYF.

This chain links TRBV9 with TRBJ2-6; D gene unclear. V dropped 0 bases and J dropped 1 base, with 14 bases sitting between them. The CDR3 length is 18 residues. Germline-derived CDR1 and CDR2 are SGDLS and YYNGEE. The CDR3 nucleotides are TGTGCCAGCAGCGTAGGCGACATCTGGGTATCTGGGGCCAACGTCCTGACTTTC. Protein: CASSVGDIWVSGANVLTF.

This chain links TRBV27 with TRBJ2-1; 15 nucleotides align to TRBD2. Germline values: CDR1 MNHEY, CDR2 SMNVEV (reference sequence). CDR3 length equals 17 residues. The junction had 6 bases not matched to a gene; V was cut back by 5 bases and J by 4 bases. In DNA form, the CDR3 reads TGTGCCAGCAGTGACGGACTAGCGGGGGGGAGATACAATGAGCAGTTCTTC. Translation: CASSDGLAGGRYNEQFF.

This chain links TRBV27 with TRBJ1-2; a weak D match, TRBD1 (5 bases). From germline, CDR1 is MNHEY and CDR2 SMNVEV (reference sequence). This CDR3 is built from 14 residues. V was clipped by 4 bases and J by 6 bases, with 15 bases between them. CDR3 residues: CASSSNPLGHGYTF. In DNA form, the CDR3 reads TGTGCCAGCAGTTCCAACCCCCTGGGGCATGGCTACACCTTC.

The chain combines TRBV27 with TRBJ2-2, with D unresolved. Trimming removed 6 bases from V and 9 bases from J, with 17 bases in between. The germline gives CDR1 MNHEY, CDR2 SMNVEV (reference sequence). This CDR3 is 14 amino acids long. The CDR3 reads CASRPAERSRELFF. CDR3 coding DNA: TGTGCCAGCAGGCCGGCGGAGCGCAGCCGGGAGCTGTTTTTT.

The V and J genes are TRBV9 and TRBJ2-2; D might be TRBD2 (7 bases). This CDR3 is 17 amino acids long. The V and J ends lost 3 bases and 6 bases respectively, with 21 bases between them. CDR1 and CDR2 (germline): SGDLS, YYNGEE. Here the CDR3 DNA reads TGTGCCAGCAGCGCCTTTGGGGGGGGGCGCGACGCCGGGGAGCTGTTTTTT. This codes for CASSAFGGGRDAGELFF.

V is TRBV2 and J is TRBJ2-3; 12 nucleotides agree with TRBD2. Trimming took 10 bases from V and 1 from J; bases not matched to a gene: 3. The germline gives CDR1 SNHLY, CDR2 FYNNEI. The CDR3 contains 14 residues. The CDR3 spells CATSGGEGTDTQYF. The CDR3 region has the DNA TGTGCCACTAGCGGGGGGGAGGGCACAGATACGCAGTATTTT.

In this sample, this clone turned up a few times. The CDR3 nucleotides read TGTGCCAGCAGTTCCTGGGGGGGACAGGGACAAGAGACCCAGTACTTC. Translating gives CASSSWGGQGQETQYF. The chain links TRBV6-5 to TRBJ2-5; TRBD1 matches at 9 bases. This CDR3 contains 16 residues. V dropped 4 bases and J dropped 2; count of bases not matched to a gene: 8. Germline-derived CDR1 and CDR2 are MNHEY and SVGAGI.

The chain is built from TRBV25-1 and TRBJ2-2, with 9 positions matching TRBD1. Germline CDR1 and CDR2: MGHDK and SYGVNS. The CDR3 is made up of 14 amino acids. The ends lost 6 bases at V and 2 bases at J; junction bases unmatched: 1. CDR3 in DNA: TGTGCCAGCAGGGGACAGGGTAACACCGGGGAGCTGTTTTTT. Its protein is CASRGQGNTGELFF.

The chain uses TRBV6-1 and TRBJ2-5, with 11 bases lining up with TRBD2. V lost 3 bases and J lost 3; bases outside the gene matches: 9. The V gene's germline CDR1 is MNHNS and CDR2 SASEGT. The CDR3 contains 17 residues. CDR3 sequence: CASSDRLAGGSKETQYF. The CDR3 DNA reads TGTGCCAGCAGTGATCGGCTAGCGGGGGGCTCGAAAGAGACCCAGTACTTC.

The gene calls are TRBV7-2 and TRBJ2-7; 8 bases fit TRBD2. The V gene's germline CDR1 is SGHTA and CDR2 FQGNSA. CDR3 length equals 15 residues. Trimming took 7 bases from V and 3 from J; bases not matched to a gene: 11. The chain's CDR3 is CASTSGTGGYYEQYF. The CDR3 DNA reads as TGTGCCAGCACCTCGGGGACGGGAGGGTACTACGAGCAGTACTTC. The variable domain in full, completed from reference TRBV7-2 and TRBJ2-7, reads GAGVSQSPSNKVTEKGKDVELRCDPISGHTALYWYRQSLGQGLEFLIYFQGNSAPDKSGLPSDRFSAERTGGSVSTLTIQRTQQEDSAVYLCASTSGTGGYYEQYFGPGTRLTVT.

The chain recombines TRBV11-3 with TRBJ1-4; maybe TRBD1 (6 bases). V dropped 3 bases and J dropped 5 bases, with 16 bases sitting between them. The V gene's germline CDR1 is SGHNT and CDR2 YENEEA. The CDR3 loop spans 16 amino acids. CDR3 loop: CASSFQSGQINEKLFF. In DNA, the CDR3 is TGTGCCAGCAGCTTTCAAAGTGGACAGATAAATGAAAAACTGTTTTTT.

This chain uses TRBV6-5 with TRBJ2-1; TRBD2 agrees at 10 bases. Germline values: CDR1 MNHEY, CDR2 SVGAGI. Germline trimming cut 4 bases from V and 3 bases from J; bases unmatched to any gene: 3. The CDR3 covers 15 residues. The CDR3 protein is CASSSSGGFYNEQFF. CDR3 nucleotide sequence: TGTGCCAGCAGTTCTAGCGGGGGATTCTACAATGAGCAGTTCTTC.

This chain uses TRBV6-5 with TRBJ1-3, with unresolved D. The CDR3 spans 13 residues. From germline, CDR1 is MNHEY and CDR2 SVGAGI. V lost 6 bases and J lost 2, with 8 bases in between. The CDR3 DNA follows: TGTGCCAGCAGGGCGGCGACTGGAAACACCATATATTTT. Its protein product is CASRAATGNTIYF.

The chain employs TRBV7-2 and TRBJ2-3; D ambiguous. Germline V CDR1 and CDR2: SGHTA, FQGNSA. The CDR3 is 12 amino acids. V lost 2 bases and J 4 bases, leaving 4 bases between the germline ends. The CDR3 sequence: CASSLNSDTQYF. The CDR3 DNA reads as TGTGCCAGCAGCTTAAACTCAGATACGCAGTATTTT.

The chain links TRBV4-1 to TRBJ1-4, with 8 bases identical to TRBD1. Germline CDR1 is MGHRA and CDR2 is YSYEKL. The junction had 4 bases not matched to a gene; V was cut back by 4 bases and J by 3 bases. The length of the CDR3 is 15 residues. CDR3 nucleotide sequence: TGCGCCAGCAGCCGCCGGGACAGGTCTAATGAAAAACTGTTTTTT. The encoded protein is CASSRRDRSNEKLFF.

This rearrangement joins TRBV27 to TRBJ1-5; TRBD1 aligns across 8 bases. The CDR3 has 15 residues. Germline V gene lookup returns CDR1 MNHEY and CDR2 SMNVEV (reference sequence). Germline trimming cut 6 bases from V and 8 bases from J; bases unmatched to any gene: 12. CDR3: CASSLQGALWEPQHF. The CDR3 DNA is TGTGCCAGCAGCCTCCAGGGGGCCCTCTGGGAGCCCCAGCATTTT.

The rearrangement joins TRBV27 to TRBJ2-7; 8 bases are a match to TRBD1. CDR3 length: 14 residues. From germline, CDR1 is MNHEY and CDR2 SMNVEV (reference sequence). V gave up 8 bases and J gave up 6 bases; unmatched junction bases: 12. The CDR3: CASSPAGTGSEQYF. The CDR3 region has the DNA TGTGCCAGCTCCCCGGCCGGGACAGGATCCGAGCAGTACTTC.

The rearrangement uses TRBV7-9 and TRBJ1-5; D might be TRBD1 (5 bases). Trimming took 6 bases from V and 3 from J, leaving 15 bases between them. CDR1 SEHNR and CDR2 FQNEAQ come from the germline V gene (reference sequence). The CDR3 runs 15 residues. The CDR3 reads CASSLGQADNQPQHF. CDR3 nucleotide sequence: TGTGCCAGCAGTCTGGGGCAGGCCGACAATCAGCCCCAGCATTTT.